Described below is a single TCR beta chain sequence and its context. This record comes from a study of blood T cell repertoires in COVID-19. In the study overall: Samples of COVID-19 (acute and convalescent) were obtained from the United States, Italy and Spain. Sample material is recorded as cDNA or gDNA derived from T cells, B-cell-depleted T cells, or PBMCs.

CDR3 length: 16 residues. CDR1 MNHEY and CDR2 SVGAGI come from the germline V gene. V dropped 1 base and J dropped 0; count of bases not matched to a gene: 4. Authors' processing steps: For nucleated cells, counts were estimated from reference gene primer amplification. Profiling relied on immunoSEQ multiplex PCR, and the TCRdb table lists in-frame clones only, not all of them. V, J and clone size derive from that table, while D and trimming were established from the DNA sequence. The profile shows about 130,000 clones, 85% of them singletons. The chain joins TRBV6-5 to TRBJ2-3; 7 bases match TRBD2. Sequencing was carried out using peripheral blood. This sequence originates from a woman aged 80 or over with acute or convalescent COVID-19. The CDR3 is CASSYLAGVSTDTQYF. DNA of the CDR3: TGTGCCAGCAGTTACTTGGCGGGGGTTAGCACAGATACGCAGTATTTT.